This T cell receptor beta chain stems from a study of T cell changes during pregnancy in multiple sclerosis (dated by TCRdb to the late 2010s). Notes on the research overall: The study looked at changes in the T cell repertoire across pregnancy in women with multiple sclerosis.

The method behind the library was the immunoSEQ multiplex PCR assay. Sourced from immuneACCESS, this table was stored by TCRdb with only in-frame sequences that have V and J called. A share of the clones is absent; for the studies checked, an unresolved V gene accounts for under half, and the remainder has no known explanation. Here the sample has about 20,000 clones; roughly nine tenths occur a single time. 15% to 20% of the sample goes to the ten largest clones. To note about this clone: Its cognate antigen has yet to be identified. No clone much larger than this one lies a single base away; base qualities are absent.

V is cut by 0 bases and J by 5 bases, and the space between the germline ends is 14 bases. Measured from the cysteine to the phenylalanine, the CDR3 is 17 residues long. The retained sequence is limited to the CDR3, 51 bases, with the frame set at the first base. As encoded in the germline V gene, CDR1 is LGHNA while CDR2 is YSLEER. The input for sequencing was CD8+ T cells from peripheral blood mononuclear cells, taken after pregnancy. This clonotype was sampled from a female donor in good health, enrolled as a control in a pregnancy study. The chain is made from TRBV4-3 and TRBJ1-6; no D gene is confidently identified. CDR3 sequence: CASSQDLPDYNNSPLHF. The DNA sequence reads TGCGCCAGCAGCCAAGATCTACCGGACTATAATAATTCACCCCTCCACTTT.